Included here is one TCR beta chain sequence, with context. Its cognate antigen is unknown. This same CDR3 is encoded by further DNA sequences in the sample. This CDR3 is 14 amino acids long. The germline V and J ends were trimmed by 3 bases and 6 bases, with 12 bases remaining between them. Looked up from germline, CDR1 is KGHSH and CDR2 is LQKENI. These data originate in a study of a mutant IDH1 vaccine in newly diagnosed glioma. Study-level information: The treated group averaged approximately 38 years old and was around 60% male, roughly 38% female. Every participant had undergone radiotherapy, temozolomide, or both before, and most underwent both.

Indicated time point: baseline, week 1 (first vaccination visit). Stated treatment: pre-vaccination baseline after standard-of-care therapy. Donors' newly diagnosed IDH1-mutant WHO grade 3 or 4 astrocytomas lacked nuclear ATRX. Points from the study as a whole: Immune responses arising from the vaccine appeared in just under 95% of patients.

Clones were sequenced by immunoSEQ multiplex PCR, and TCRdb holds only the in-frame ones, with some missing. The sample has 85,000 to 100,000 clones; roughly 85% are singletons. The J gene is TRBJ1-5, the V gene TRBV18; D remains ambiguous. The clonotype originates from a woman between 45 and 65 years old with glioma. The starting material was PBMCs, obtained from a glioma patient treated with radiotherapy, temozolomide or both. CDR3 in DNA: TGTGCCAGCTCACCGGACGGTGGTGGTCAGCCCCAGCATTTT. Its protein is CASSPDGGGQPQHF.